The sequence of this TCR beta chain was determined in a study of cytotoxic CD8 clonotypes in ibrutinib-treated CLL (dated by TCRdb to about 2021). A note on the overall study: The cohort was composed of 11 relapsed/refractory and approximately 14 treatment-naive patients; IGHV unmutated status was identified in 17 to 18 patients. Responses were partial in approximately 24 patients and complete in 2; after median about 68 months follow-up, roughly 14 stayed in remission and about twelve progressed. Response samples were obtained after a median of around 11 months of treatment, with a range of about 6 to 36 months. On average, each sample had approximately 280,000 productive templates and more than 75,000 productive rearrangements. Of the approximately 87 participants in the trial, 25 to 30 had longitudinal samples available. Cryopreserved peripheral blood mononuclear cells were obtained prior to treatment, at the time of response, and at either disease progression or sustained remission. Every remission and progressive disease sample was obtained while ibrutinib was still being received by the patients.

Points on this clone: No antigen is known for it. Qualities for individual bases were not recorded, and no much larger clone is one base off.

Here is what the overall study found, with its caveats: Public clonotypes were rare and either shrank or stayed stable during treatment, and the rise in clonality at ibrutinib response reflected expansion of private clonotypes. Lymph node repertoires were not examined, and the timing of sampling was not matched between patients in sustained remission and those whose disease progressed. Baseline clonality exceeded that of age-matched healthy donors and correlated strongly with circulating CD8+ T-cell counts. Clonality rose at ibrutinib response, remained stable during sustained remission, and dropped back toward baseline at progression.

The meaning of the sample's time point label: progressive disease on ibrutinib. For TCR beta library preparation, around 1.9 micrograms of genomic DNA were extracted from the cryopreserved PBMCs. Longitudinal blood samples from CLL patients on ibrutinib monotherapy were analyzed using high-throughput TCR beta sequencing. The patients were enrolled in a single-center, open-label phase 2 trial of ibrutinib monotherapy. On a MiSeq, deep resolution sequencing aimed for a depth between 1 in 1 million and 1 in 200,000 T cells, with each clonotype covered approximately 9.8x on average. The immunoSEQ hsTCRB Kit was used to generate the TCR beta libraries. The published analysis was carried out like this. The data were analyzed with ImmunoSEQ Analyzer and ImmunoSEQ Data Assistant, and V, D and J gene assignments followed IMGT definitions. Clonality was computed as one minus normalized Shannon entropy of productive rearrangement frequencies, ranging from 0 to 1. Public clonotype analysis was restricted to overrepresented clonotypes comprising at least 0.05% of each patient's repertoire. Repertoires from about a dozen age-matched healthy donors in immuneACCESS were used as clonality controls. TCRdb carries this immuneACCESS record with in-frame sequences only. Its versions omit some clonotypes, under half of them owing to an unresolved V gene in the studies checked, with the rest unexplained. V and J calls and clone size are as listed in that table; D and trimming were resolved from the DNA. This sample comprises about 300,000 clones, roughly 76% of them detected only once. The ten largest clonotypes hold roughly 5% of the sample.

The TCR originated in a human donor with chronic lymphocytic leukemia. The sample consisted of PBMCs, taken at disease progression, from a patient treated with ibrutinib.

The nucleotides read TGTGCCAGCTCACCACCGGACAGAGGGTACGAGCAGTACTTC. This is translated as CASSPPDRGYEQYF. The sequence is built from TRBV18 and TRBJ2-7, and perhaps TRBD1 as D gene, on 6 matching bases. CDR1 KGHSH and CDR2 LQKENI were looked up in the germline V gene. Cut back by 0 bases and 4 bases, the V and J ends lie 10 bases apart. The CDR3 has 14 amino acids, counting the end cysteine and phenylalanine. Just the 42-base CDR3 DNA is kept, in frame starting at base 1. This CDR3, with the reference TRBV18 and TRBJ2-7 proteins standing in past its ends, gives the full variable domain NAGVMQNPRHLVRRRGQEARLRCSPMKGHSHVYWYRQLPEEGLKFMVYLQKENIIDESGMPKERFSAEFPKEGPSILRIQQVVRGDSAAYFCASSPPDRGYEQYFGPGTRLTVT.